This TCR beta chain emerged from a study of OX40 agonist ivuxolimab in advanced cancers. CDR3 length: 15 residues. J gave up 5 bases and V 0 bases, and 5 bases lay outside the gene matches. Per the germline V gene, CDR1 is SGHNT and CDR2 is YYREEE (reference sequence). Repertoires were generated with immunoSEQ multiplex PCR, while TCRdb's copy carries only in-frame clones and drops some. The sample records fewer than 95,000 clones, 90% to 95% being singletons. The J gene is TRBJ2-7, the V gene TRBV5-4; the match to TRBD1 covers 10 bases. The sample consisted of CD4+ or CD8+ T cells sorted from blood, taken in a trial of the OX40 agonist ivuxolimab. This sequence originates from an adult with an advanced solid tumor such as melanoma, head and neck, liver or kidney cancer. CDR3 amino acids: CASSLDWDRGNEQYF. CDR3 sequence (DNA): TGTGCCAGCAGCTTGGACTGGGACAGGGGCAACGAGCAGTACTTC.